What follows are 21 T cell receptor beta chains derived from one specimen sequenced in a study of cytomegalovirus exposure and HLA in healthy donors. Profiling relied on immunoSEQ multiplex PCR, and the TCRdb table lists in-frame clones only, not all of them. The sample consists of more than 55,000 clones, about 89% of them appearing once. The sequenced sample was PBMCs. These receptors came from a woman aged 18 to 35 in good health and CMV-seronegative.

The rearrangement uses TRBV30 and TRBJ2-7; TRBD2 matches at 8 bases. This CDR3 spans 14 amino acids. V lost 5 bases and J lost 0; bases outside the gene matches: 6. Germline loops: CDR1 GTSNPN, CDR2 SVGIG (reference sequence). The DNA for the CDR3 is TGTGCCTGGGCGGGAGGTCACAGCTCCTACGAGCAGTACTTC. This codes for CAWAGGHSSYEQYF.

The chain uses TRBV10-2 and TRBJ2-2; the match to TRBD2 covers 8 bases. V lost 4 bases to trimming and J lost 6 bases; unmatched junction nucleotides: 7. The length of the CDR3 is 15 residues. The V gene's germline CDR1 is WSHSY and CDR2 SAAADI. The CDR3 spells CASSVRSGRSGELFF. As DNA, the CDR3 is TGCGCCAGCAGTGTAAGGAGCGGGAGATCCGGGGAGCTGTTTTTT.

The chain has TRBV18 and TRBJ2-7; 9 bases are a match to TRBD1. After removal of 6 bases from V and 6 bases from J, the junction contained 6 bases not matched to a gene. Germline assignment: CDR1 KGHSH and CDR2 LQKENI. This CDR3 is 13 amino acids long. The CDR3 region has the DNA TGTGCCAGCTCCGCTGGGACAGGGATCGAGCAGTACTTC. Its translation: CASSAGTGIEQYF.

This rearrangement joins TRBV7-6 to TRBJ1-3, with 8 nucleotides matching TRBD1. CDR1 is SGHVS and CDR2 is FNYEAQ in the germline V gene. V dropped 2 bases and J dropped 0; count of bases not matched to a gene: 6. CDR3 length: 17 residues. The CDR3 coding sequence is TGTGCCAGCAGCTTAATGGGGACAGGAGACTCTGGAAACACCATATATTTT. Its protein product is CASSLMGTGDSGNTIYF.

The chain recombines TRBV5-1 with TRBJ2-4; the match to TRBD1 covers 8 bases. This CDR3 is built from 17 residues. The germline V gene has CDR1 SGHRS and CDR2 YFSETQ. V shed 0 bases, J shed 3 bases, and the junction held 8 bases outside the gene matches. The CDR3 DNA sequence: TGCGCCAGCAGCTTGGCGGCGTTAGGGACAGGCAAAAACATTCAGTACTTC. Its translation: CASSLAALGTGKNIQYF.

The genes are TRBV19 and TRBJ2-7; 8 bases fit TRBD2. The CDR3 totals 16 residues. V lost 7 bases to trimming and J lost 3 bases; unmatched junction nucleotides: 14. The germline V gene has CDR1 LNHDA and CDR2 SQIVND (reference sequence). CDR3 DNA sequence: TGTGCCAGTACCTCCACAGCGGGAGCTAATGACTACGAGCAGTACTTC. It codes for CASTSTAGANDYEQYF. Based on the CDR3 plus reference TRBV19 and TRBJ2-7, the full variable domain is DGGITQSPKYLFRKEGQNVTLSCEQNLNHDAMYWYRQDPGQGLRLIYYSQIVNDFQKGDIAEGYSVSREKKESFPLTVTSAQKNPTAFYLCASTSTAGANDYEQYFGPGTRLTVT.

This clone was detected only once. This chain links TRBV28 with TRBJ2-3, with TRBD1 identical over 7 bases. The CDR3 length is 17 residues. Trimming removed 3 bases from V and 1 base from J; junction bases left unmatched: 10. Germline CDR1 and CDR2: MDHEN and SYDVKM. The chain's CDR3 is CASSLGTELLRTDTQYF. As DNA, the CDR3 is TGTGCCAGCAGTTTGGGGACAGAACTACTACGCACAGATACGCAGTATTTT.

The CDR3 DNA reads as TGTGCCAGCAGCGTAACTGACTATGGCTACACCTTC. Amino acid sequence: CASSVTDYGYTF. The J gene is TRBJ1-2, the V gene TRBV9; D gene unclear. The germline V gene encodes CDR1 SGDLS and CDR2 YYNGEE. V lost 1 base to trimming and J lost 3 bases, with 4 bases between them. This CDR3 has 12 amino acids. The full variable domain, rest sourced from reference TRBV9 and TRBJ1-2, is DSGVTQTPKHLITATGQRVTLRCSPRSGDLSVYWYQQSLDQGLQFLIQYYNGEERAKGNILERFSAQQFPDLHSELNLSSLELGDSALYFCASSVTDYGYTFGSGTRLTVV.

This sequence joins TRBV9 and TRBJ2-1, with 8 bases lining up with TRBD1. CDR1 is SGDLS, CDR2 YYNGEE, per germline. This CDR3 has 14 amino acids. V lost 3 bases and J lost 7; bases outside the gene matches: 6. The CDR3 region has the DNA TGTGCCAGCAGCGCGGCGACAGGGGTAAATGAGCAGTTCTTC. It encodes CASSAATGVNEQFF.

The rearrangement joins TRBV6-1 to TRBJ1-5, with D perhaps TRBD1 (5 bases). Germline lookup yields CDR1 MNHNS and CDR2 SASEGT. V gave up 6 bases and J gave up 7 bases, with 19 bases separating them. The CDR3 totals 15 residues. CDR3 sequence reads: CASSGQVGGGQPQHF. DNA for the CDR3: TGTGCCAGCAGCGGCCAGGTCGGGGGTGGGCAGCCCCAGCATTTT.

This chain uses TRBV6-1 with TRBJ2-7; 7 positions agree with TRBD1. Germline CDR1 reads MNHNS; CDR2 reads SASEGT. V shed 1 base and J 0 bases; nucleotides not matched to a gene: 3. The CDR3 extends over 15 amino acids. DNA of the CDR3: TGTGCCAGCAGTGAAGAGGACAGGAGCTCCTACGAGCAGTACTTC. It codes for CASSEEDRSSYEQYF.

The chain is built from TRBV5-1 and TRBJ1-2, with D perhaps TRBD1 (6 bases). The CDR3 extends over 12 amino acids. Germline V gene data show CDR1 as SGHRS and CDR2 as YFSETQ. V gave up 6 bases and J gave up 1 base, with 7 bases separating them. The CDR3 here is CASKDSNYGYTF. As DNA, the CDR3 is TGCGCCAGCAAGGACAGTAACTATGGCTACACCTTC.

This chain links TRBV6-1 with TRBJ1-3; D is possibly TRBD1 (6 bases). The V gene lost 5 bases and the J gene lost 4 bases, with 15 bases spanning the gap. Per germline, CDR1 MNHNS and CDR2 SASEGT. The CDR3 contains 15 residues. The CDR3 reads CASSKITGSGNTIYF. As DNA, the CDR3 is TGTGCCAGCAGTAAAATCACAGGGAGCGGAAACACCATATATTTT.

The V call is TRBV5-4, the J call TRBJ2-1, with 11 bases lining up with TRBD2. V lost 2 bases, J lost 9 bases, and 10 bases stayed unmatched. The CDR3 sequence is 16 residues long. CDR1 is SGHNT and CDR2 is YYREEE in the germline V gene (reference sequence). The CDR3 sequence is CASSFALAGGRVEQFF. The DNA of the CDR3 is TGTGCCAGCAGCTTCGCTCTAGCGGGAGGTAGAGTTGAGCAGTTCTTC.

In its sample, this clone was seen a few times. This sequence joins TRBV7-8 and TRBJ1-3; no clear D. Trimming left V 0 bases short and J 7 bases short, with 7 bases between. The germline CDR1 and CDR2 sequences are SGHVS and FQNEAQ. CDR3 length equals 13 residues. The CDR3: CASSLALENTIYF. In DNA, the CDR3 is TGTGCCAGCAGCTTAGCACTAGAGAACACCATATATTTT.

The chain recombines TRBV19 with TRBJ1-5; TRBD1 matches 8 bases. Germline V gene sequence: CDR1 LNHDA, CDR2 SQIVND (reference sequence). V lost 6 bases and J lost 3; bases outside the gene matches: 19. This CDR3 region has 19 residues. In DNA, the CDR3 is TGTGCCAGTAGGATCGGACAGGGCCTACAACGTTTGACCAATCAGCCCCAGCATTTT. As protein: CASRIGQGLQRLTNQPQHF.

The J gene is TRBJ2-3, the V gene TRBV5-6, with D possibly being TRBD1 (6 bases). Germline assignment: CDR1 SGHDT and CDR2 YYEEEE. The CDR3 extends over 16 amino acids. Trimming cost V 4 bases and J 0 bases, with 15 bases left between them. The CDR3 protein is CASSTPDSPSTDTQYF. CDR3 DNA: TGTGCCAGCAGCACCCCGGACAGCCCAAGCACAGATACGCAGTATTTT. Variable domain in full (rest from reference TRBV5-6 and TRBJ2-3): DAGVTQSPTHLIKTRGQQVTLRCSPKSGHDTVSWYQQALGQGPQFIFQYYEEEERQRGNFPDRFSGHQFPNYSSELNVNALLLGDSALYLCASSTPDSPSTDTQYFGPGTRLTVL.

The V and J genes are TRBV5-1 and TRBJ2-3; 11 nucleotides agree with TRBD2. Germline V gene lookup returns CDR1 SGHRS and CDR2 YFSETQ. This CDR3 has 16 residues. Trimming removed 9 bases from V and 2 bases from J; junction bases left unmatched: 11. The DNA of the CDR3 is TGCGCCACCAGGAACGTAGCGGGAGGGATCACAGATACGCAGTATTTT. Protein product: CATRNVAGGITDTQYF.

The table lists this clone with a few counts. This chain links TRBV6-6 with TRBJ2-5; TRBD2 might be the D (5 bases). The CDR3 consists of 14 residues. Germline CDR1 is MNHNY and CDR2 is SVGAGI (reference sequence). V lost 2 bases and J 7 bases, leaving 14 bases between the germline ends. The CDR3 is CASSYAGSEGTQYF. The DNA for the CDR3 is TGTGCCAGCAGTTACGCAGGTAGCGAAGGGACCCAGTACTTC.

The CDR3 region is CASSTIYRGPTEAFF. The CDR3 DNA sequence: TGTGCCAGTAGCACAATATACAGGGGGCCCACTGAAGCTTTCTTT. The chain links TRBV19 to TRBJ1-1; the match to TRBD1 covers 9 bases. CDR3 size: 15 residues. V shed 6 bases, J shed 4 bases, and the junction held 9 bases outside the gene matches. Germline-derived CDR1 and CDR2 are LNHDA and SQIVND (reference sequence).

The chain joins TRBV27 to TRBJ2-5, with 7 positions matching TRBD1. The V gene's germline CDR1 is MNHEY and CDR2 SMNVEV (reference sequence). Losses at the gene ends were 3 bases for V and 0 bases for J; bases not matched to a gene: 13. The CDR3 has 18 amino acids. The CDR3 DNA reads as TGTGCCAGCAGTTTGAGCGAGGGGACAGATCAACACCAAGAGACCCAGTACTTC. Translated: CASSLSEGTDQHQETQYF.